These 30 T cell receptor beta chains originate from one sample sequenced in a study of CD8+ T cells in alopecia areata. TCR sequencing used cDNA made by reverse transcription of extracted RNA. Libraries were prepared by immunoSEQ multiplex PCR; TCRdb keeps only in-frame clonotypes and omits some of them. The sample has over 120,000 clones; approximately 49% are singletons. The material sequenced was CD4+ T cells sorted from blood, taken at week 0. Every receptor here comes from a human donor with alopecia areata.

The chain employs TRBV18 and TRBJ1-1; D might be TRBD1 (5 bases). This CDR3 has 12 residues. Germline V CDR1 and CDR2: KGHSH, LQKENI. V was shortened by 6 bases and J by 10 bases, with 15 bases between the two germline ends. The CDR3: CASSPGGPGAFF. The CDR3 DNA reads TGTGCCAGCTCGCCGGGGGGACCGGGAGCTTTCTTT.

The chain joins TRBV5-6 to TRBJ1-2, with 9 nucleotides matching TRBD1. CDR3 size: 14 residues. Looked up from germline, CDR1 is SGHDT and CDR2 is YYEEEE. The V gene end was trimmed by 6 bases and the J gene end by 5 bases; junction bases not matched to a gene: 8. The DNA of the CDR3 is TGTGCCAGCAAGGTCCGGGACAGGGTATATGGCTACACCTTC. Protein product: CASKVRDRVYGYTF. Using reference TRBV5-6 and TRBJ1-2 for the parts outside the CDR3, the full variable domain is DAGVTQSPTHLIKTRGQQVTLRCSPKSGHDTVSWYQQALGQGPQFIFQYYEEEERQRGNFPDRFSGHQFPNYSSELNVNALLLGDSALYLCASKVRDRVYGYTFGSGTRLTVV.

The chain uses TRBV13 and TRBJ2-7; no firm D call. CDR3 length equals 15 residues. Germline CDR1 is PRHDT and CDR2 is FYEKMQ (reference sequence). The V end lost 0 bases, the J end lost 3 bases, and 12 bases lay between the germline ends. Written as DNA, the CDR3 is TGTGCCAGCAGCTTAGGGCAGGTAAACCACTACGAGCAGTACTTC. This encodes CASSLGQVNHYEQYF.

The chain employs TRBV11-1 and TRBJ2-6; D unresolved. Trimming stripped 5 bases from V and 1 base from J, with 6 bases between. Germline CDR1 is SGHAT and CDR2 is FQDESV (reference sequence). This CDR3 contains 14 residues. The CDR3 sequence is CASSLVSGANVLTF. CDR3 bases: TGTGCCAGCAGCCTTGTATCTGGGGCCAACGTCCTGACTTTC.

This chain links TRBV7-9 with TRBJ1-1; 8 bases fit TRBD1. With V trimmed by 3 bases and J by 0 bases, 6 bases remained unmatched. Looked up from germline, CDR1 is SEHNR and CDR2 is FQNEAQ (reference sequence). The CDR3 sequence is 16 residues long. In DNA, the CDR3 is TGTGCCAGCAGCTTCGCAGGGGGCATCATGAACACTGAAGCTTTCTTT. This sequence encodes CASSFAGGIMNTEAFF. Full variable domain (remainder filled in from reference TRBV7-9 and TRBJ1-1): DTGVSQNPRHKITKRGQNVTFRCDPISEHNRLYWYRQTLGQGPEFLTYFQNEAQLEKSRLLSDRFSAERPKGSFSTLEIQRTEQGDSAMYLCASSFAGGIMNTEAFFGQGTRLTVV.

The V and J genes are TRBV5-1 and TRBJ2-3; D not resolved. There are 14 residues in the CDR3. Between the trimmed V and J ends, which lost 4 bases and 2 bases, there was a span of 11 bases. Germline V gives CDR1 SGHRS, CDR2 YFSETQ. The CDR3 loop is CASSPNIVTDTQYF. As DNA, the CDR3 is TGCGCCAGCAGCCCCAACATAGTCACAGATACGCAGTATTTT.

The rearrangement joins TRBV7-2 to TRBJ2-6; D gene uncertain. There are 16 residues in the CDR3. Germline V gene lookup returns CDR1 SGHTA and CDR2 FQGNSA. Trimming took off 5 bases at V and 3 bases at J, with 14 bases between the two ends. This CDR3 is CASSRSSLLGANVLTF. Here the CDR3 DNA reads TGTGCCAGCAGCCGGAGCAGTCTTCTTGGGGCCAACGTCCTGACTTTC.

To note about this clone: The same CDR3 also results from other DNA sequences found in this sample. The V gene is TRBV14, the J gene TRBJ2-3, with 8 positions matching TRBD1. V shed 2 bases, J shed 0 bases, and the junction held 4 bases outside the gene matches. This CDR3 is 16 amino acids long. Per the germline V gene, CDR1 is SGHDN and CDR2 is FVKESK. This CDR3 reads CASSQNTGGSTDTQYF. Written as DNA, the CDR3 is TGTGCCAGCAGCCAAAACACAGGGGGAAGCACAGATACGCAGTATTTT.

The rearrangement joins TRBV30 to TRBJ1-1; D may be TRBD1 (5 bases). The germline V gene has CDR1 GTSNPN and CDR2 SVGIG (reference sequence). V lost 7 bases and J 3 bases, leaving 12 bases between the germline ends. This CDR3 comprises 12 residues. CDR3 loop: CASQGGDTEAFF. The CDR3 nucleotides are TGTGCCTCCCAGGGTGGAGACACTGAAGCTTTCTTT.

The rearrangement joins TRBV4-2 to TRBJ2-7, with D perhaps given as TRBD1 or TRBD2 (5 bases each). The CDR3 is made up of 14 amino acids. CDR1 is LGHNA, CDR2 YNFKEQ, per germline. The V and J ends lost 0 bases and 6 bases respectively, with 12 bases between them. CDR3 amino acids: CASSQEGVKGEQYF. CDR3 nucleotides: TGTGCCAGCAGCCAAGAGGGGGTGAAGGGCGAGCAGTACTTC.

A few counts support this clone. The gene calls are TRBV10-3 and TRBJ2-1; maybe TRBD1 (5 bases). The CDR3 covers 13 residues. Germline V gene sequence: CDR1 ENHRY, CDR2 SYGVKD. Deletions cut 7 bases from V and 8 bases from J, with 15 bases between. The CDR3 reads CAIKRSGKDEQFF. CDR3 sequence (DNA): TGTGCCATCAAAAGATCAGGGAAGGATGAGCAGTTCTTC.

The CDR3 sequence is CAWSVPDRTTKNIQYF. CDR3 nucleotides: TGTGCCTGGAGTGTACCTGACAGGACTACCAAAAACATTCAGTACTTC. The chain has TRBV30 and TRBJ2-4; D tentatively fits TRBD1 or TRBD2 (6 bases each). The CDR3 sequence is 16 residues long. The V end was cut by 0 bases, the J end by 2 bases, with 14 bases between. Germline V lookup: CDR1 GTSNPN, CDR2 SVGIG (reference sequence).

V gene TRBV4-2 combines with J gene TRBJ2-7, with D unclear. Germline CDR1 and CDR2: LGHNA and YNFKEQ. The CDR3 loop spans 13 amino acids. Trimming removed 1 base from V and 5 bases from J, with 9 bases in between. The CDR3 DNA sequence: TGTGCCAGCAGCCAAGGAGATGAAGACGAGCAGTACTTC. Translation gives CASSQGDEDEQYF.

The genes are TRBV19 and TRBJ2-3, with TRBD2 identical over 10 bases. The CDR3 is 14 residues long. The germline V gene has CDR1 LNHDA and CDR2 SQIVND (reference sequence). The J segment lost 8 bases and the V segment lost 6 bases, leaving 8 bases of the junction unmatched. CDR3 in amino acids: CASSSQREGTTQYF. In DNA form, the CDR3 reads TGTGCCAGTAGCAGTCAGCGGGAGGGTACTACGCAGTATTTT.

V usage is TRBV6-5 and J usage is TRBJ1-2; no definite D call. This CDR3 contains 14 residues. Trimming took 7 bases from V and 1 from J, leaving 13 bases between them. Germline V gene lookup returns CDR1 MNHEY and CDR2 SVGAGI. CDR3 nucleotide sequence: TGTGCCAGCACCCGGGGAAGGGATAACTATGGCTACACCTTC. It is translated as CASTRGRDNYGYTF.

The rearrangement joins TRBV28 to TRBJ1-2; unclear D gene. Trimming pared 4 bases from V and 6 bases from J, leaving 15 bases between. Germline V gene data show CDR1 as MDHEN and CDR2 as SYDVKM. CDR3 size: 14 residues. The CDR3 bases are TGTGCCAGCAGTTCCGGGAGTGGGCTGAATGGCTACACCTTC. Protein: CASSSGSGLNGYTF.

This chain connects TRBV4-1 to TRBJ1-3; D ambiguous. Germline V lookup: CDR1 MGHRA, CDR2 YSYEKL. This CDR3 has 17 amino acids. Between the trimmed V and J ends, which lost 4 bases and 0 bases, there was a span of 16 bases. CDR3 DNA sequence: TGCGCCAGCAGCCCGGCGTCGGGAGACGGCTCTGGAAACACCATATATTTT. It specifies CASSPASGDGSGNTIYF.

In this sample, this clone turned up once. V is TRBV28 and J is TRBJ1-5; D ambiguous. Trimming shortened V by 4 bases and J by 4 bases, and 5 bases separated the two germline ends. Germline V gene sequence: CDR1 MDHEN, CDR2 SYDVKM. The CDR3 contains 12 residues. CDR3 sequence reads: CASSSGNQPQHF. The CDR3 DNA reads TGTGCCAGCAGTTCTGGAAATCAGCCCCAGCATTTT. Drawing the rest from reference TRBV28 and TRBJ1-5, the complete variable domain is DVKVTQSSRYLVKRTGEKVFLECVQDMDHENMFWYRQDPGLGLRLIYFSYDVKMKEKGDIPEGYSVSREKKERFSLILESASTNQTSMYLCASSSGNQPQHFGDGTRLSIL.

The rearrangement links TRBV14 to TRBJ2-2; D is unresolved. The germline V and J ends were trimmed by 4 bases and 7 bases, with 10 bases remaining between them. Germline values: CDR1 SGHDN, CDR2 FVKESK. The CDR3 is made up of 13 amino acids. The CDR3 nucleotides are TGTGCCAGCAGCCCGTTTTTCGGCGGGGAGCTGTTTTTT. Protein product: CASSPFFGGELFF.

This clone was seen a handful of times. This chain connects TRBV29-1 to TRBJ2-2; 10 nucleotides agree with TRBD1. The germline CDR1 and CDR2 sequences are SQVTM and ANQGSEA. This CDR3 is 17 amino acids long. V gave up 7 bases and J gave up 4 bases; unmatched junction bases: 15. For the CDR3, the DNA is TGCAGCGCCGACCTTGGGACAGGGGCCTCCAGCACCGGGGAGCTGTTTTTT. Its translation: CSADLGTGASSTGELFF.

The rearrangement uses TRBV5-1 and TRBJ2-1, with 10 bases identical to TRBD2. The V and J ends lost 3 bases and 8 bases, in that order; junction bases with no gene match: 8. The CDR3 loop spans 15 amino acids. Germline V gene lookup returns CDR1 SGHRS and CDR2 YFSETQ. The CDR3 DNA sequence: TGCGCCAGCAGCTCCTCAGCGGGAGGGCCCCATGAGCAGTTCTTC. Translating gives CASSSSAGGPHEQFF.

The chain employs TRBV9 and TRBJ2-7; 7 nucleotides line up with TRBD2. The germline V gene encodes CDR1 SGDLS and CDR2 YYNGEE. J lost 3 bases, V lost 4 bases, and 7 bases had no gene match. The CDR3 spans 14 residues. The CDR3 DNA reads as TGTGCCAGCAGCCCCCGGGACTACAGCTACGAGCAGTACTTC. Protein sequence: CASSPRDYSYEQYF.

V gene TRBV6-5 combines with J gene TRBJ1-1, with 9 positions matching TRBD1. CDR1 is MNHEY and CDR2 is SVGAGI in the germline V gene. The junction had 5 bases not matched to a gene; V was cut back by 4 bases and J by 11 bases. The CDR3 is 12 residues long. The CDR3 loop is CASSLNRGPAFF. In nucleotides, the CDR3 is TGTGCCAGCAGTTTGAACAGGGGGCCGGCTTTCTTT.

The J gene is TRBJ2-5, the V gene TRBV5-1, with 7 bases aligning to TRBD2. The CDR3 contains 15 residues. Trimming at V came to 0 bases and at J to 2 bases, leaving 4 bases not matched to a gene. Germline CDR1 reads SGHRS; CDR2 reads YFSETQ. The CDR3 region has the DNA TGCGCCAGCAGCTTGGGTCCAGCGGGACAAGAGACCCAGTACTTC. Translated, it gives CASSLGPAGQETQYF.

The sample holds a few counts of this clone. The chain combines TRBV28 with TRBJ1-5; possibly TRBD1 for D (5 bases). This CDR3 comprises 13 residues. The germline CDR1 and CDR2 sequences are MDHEN and SYDVKM. Trimming took 5 bases from V and 5 from J, leaving 10 bases between them. The CDR3 nucleotides read TGTGCCAGCAGTACCAGGGTGGATCAGCCCCAGCATTTT. This translates into CASSTRVDQPQHF.

V gene TRBV11-2 combines with J gene TRBJ2-1; D unclear. The CDR3 loop spans 13 amino acids. V lost 3 bases and J 5 bases, leaving 8 bases between the germline ends. CDR1 SGHAT and CDR2 FQNNGV come from the germline V gene. The CDR3 loop is CASSFNRDNEQFF. The CDR3 DNA sequence: TGTGCCAGCAGCTTCAACCGGGACAATGAGCAGTTCTTC.

V usage is TRBV5-1 and J usage is TRBJ2-3, with D tentatively TRBD1 (6 bases). CDR1 is SGHRS, CDR2 YFSETQ, per germline. This CDR3 contains 13 residues. V dropped 4 bases and J dropped 4 bases, with 10 bases sitting between them. CDR3 residues: CASSEQGSDTQYF. The CDR3 DNA reads TGCGCCAGCAGCGAGCAGGGGTCAGATACGCAGTATTTT. Combining the CDR3 with reference TRBV5-1 and TRBJ2-3 gives the whole variable domain KAGVTQTPRYLIKTRGQQVTLSCSPISGHRSVSWYQQTPGQGLQFLFEYFSETQRNKGNFPGRFSGRQFSNSRSEMNVSTLELGDSALYLCASSEQGSDTQYFGPGTRLTVL.

CDR3 DNA: TGCGCCAGCAGCGTTCTCGTCACAGATACGCAGTATTTT. As protein: CASSVLVTDTQYF. The chain uses TRBV5-1 and TRBJ2-3; D gene ambiguous. CDR3 size: 13 residues. CDR1 is SGHRS and CDR2 is YFSETQ in the germline V gene. Deletions cut 4 bases from V and 2 bases from J, with 8 bases between. The full variable domain, completed using reference TRBV5-1 and TRBJ2-3, is KAGVTQTPRYLIKTRGQQVTLSCSPISGHRSVSWYQQTPGQGLQFLFEYFSETQRNKGNFPGRFSGRQFSNSRSEMNVSTLELGDSALYLCASSVLVTDTQYFGPGTRLTVL.

The rearrangement joins TRBV5-1 to TRBJ2-1, with TRBD2 identical over 7 bases. From germline, CDR1 is SGHRS and CDR2 YFSETQ. V lost 2 bases and J lost 5; bases outside the gene matches: 4. The CDR3 length is 14 residues. DNA for the CDR3: TGCGCCAGCAGCTTTCTAGCGGCTAACAATGAGCAGTTCTTC. Protein: CASSFLAANNEQFF.

The chain has TRBV4-1 and TRBJ2-3; D is undetermined. This CDR3 spans 14 amino acids. Trimming pared 1 base from V and 10 bases from J, leaving 15 bases between. Germline values: CDR1 MGHRA, CDR2 YSYEKL. CDR3 residues: CASSQGWTNVAQYF. For the CDR3, the DNA is TGCGCCAGCAGCCAAGGGTGGACGAACGTTGCGCAGTATTTT.